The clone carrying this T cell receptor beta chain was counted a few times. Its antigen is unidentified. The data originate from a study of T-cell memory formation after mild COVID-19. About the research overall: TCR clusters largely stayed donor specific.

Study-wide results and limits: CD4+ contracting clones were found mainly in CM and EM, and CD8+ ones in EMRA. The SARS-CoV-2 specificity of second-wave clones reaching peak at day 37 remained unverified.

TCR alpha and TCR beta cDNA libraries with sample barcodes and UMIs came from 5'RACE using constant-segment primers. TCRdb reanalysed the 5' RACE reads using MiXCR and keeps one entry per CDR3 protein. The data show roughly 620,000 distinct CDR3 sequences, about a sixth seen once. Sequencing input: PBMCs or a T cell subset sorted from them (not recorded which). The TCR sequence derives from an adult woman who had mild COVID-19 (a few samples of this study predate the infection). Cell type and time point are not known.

CDR3 DNA sequence: TGTGCCAGCAGCCCTCGGGACAGGGTTCCGTCCCTGCAGGACGAGCAGTACTTC. Its translation: CASSPRDRVPSLQDEQYF. The rearrangement links TRBV7-9 to TRBJ2-7; the match to TRBD1 covers 9 bases. Germline CDR1 reads SEHNR; CDR2 reads FQNEAQ (reference sequence). The V segment lost 5 bases and the J segment 5 bases; nucleotides outside the gene matches: 19. This CDR3 has 18 amino acids.